This entry lists 28 T cell receptor beta chains sequenced from one sample in a study of blood T cell repertoires in COVID-19. TCRdb's copy holds only in-frame clones and misses some; the assay was immunoSEQ multiplex PCR. The sample yields under 130,000 clones, about four fifths seen once. The sample consisted of peripheral blood. The receptors originated from a woman in her 70s with acute or convalescent COVID-19.

The chain joins TRBV19 to TRBJ1-1; D is unclear. This CDR3 contains 13 residues. The germline V gene has CDR1 LNHDA and CDR2 SQIVND (reference sequence). The V and J ends lost 5 bases and 4 bases respectively, with 11 bases between them. CDR3 sequence: CASSPQRGTEAFF. Here the CDR3 DNA reads TGTGCCAGTAGTCCGCAGCGGGGCACTGAAGCTTTCTTT.

The chain recombines TRBV28 with TRBJ1-2; 7 positions agree with TRBD1. Looked up from germline, CDR1 is MDHEN and CDR2 is SYDVKM. V shed 6 bases, J shed 7 bases, and the junction held 8 bases outside the gene matches. The CDR3 covers 13 residues. CDR3 DNA: TGTGCCAGCAGAGACAGGGTTGGGTCTGGCTACACCTTC. Amino acid sequence: CASRDRVGSGYTF.

V is TRBV7-9 and J is TRBJ1-3; D might be TRBD1 (5 bases). From germline, CDR1 is SEHNR and CDR2 FQNEAQ (reference sequence). Trimming cost V 2 bases and J 7 bases, with 12 bases left between them. This CDR3 has 14 residues. The DNA of the CDR3 is TGTGCCAGCAGCTTAATCGGGGGAGGCAACACCATATATTTT. Translating it yields CASSLIGGGNTIYF.

CDR3 DNA sequence: TGTGCCAGCAGCGGGCCGCAGGGTCCGAATGAAAAACTGTTTTTT. The encoded protein is CASSGPQGPNEKLFF. The chain combines TRBV5-4 with TRBJ1-4; the D gene is possibly TRBD1 (5 bases). Deletions cut 4 bases from V and 5 bases from J, with 15 bases between. This CDR3 spans 15 amino acids. Germline V lookup: CDR1 SGHNT, CDR2 YYREEE (reference sequence).

V is TRBV19 and J is TRBJ2-7; D gene ambiguous. Trimming removed 6 bases from V and 0 bases from J, with 9 bases in between. From germline, CDR1 is LNHDA and CDR2 SQIVND (reference sequence). This CDR3 spans 13 amino acids. Here the CDR3 reads CASRGQSSYEQYF. The CDR3 coding sequence is TGTGCCAGTAGGGGCCAGAGCTCCTACGAGCAGTACTTC.

V is TRBV6-5 and J is TRBJ2-7; tentative D call: TRBD1 (6 bases). V was clipped by 0 bases and J by 3 bases, with 12 bases between them. CDR1 is MNHEY and CDR2 is SVGAGI in the germline V gene. The CDR3 totals 15 residues. The CDR3 loop is CASSYSWDTSYEQYF. CDR3 coding DNA: TGTGCCAGCAGTTACTCGTGGGACACCAGCTACGAGCAGTACTTC.

The chain uses TRBV28 and TRBJ1-6; D is ambiguous. Germline V gives CDR1 MDHEN, CDR2 SYDVKM. Trimming shortened V by 7 bases and J by 6 bases, and 13 bases separated the two germline ends. The CDR3 contains 14 residues. The CDR3 region is CASNAGLTNSPLHF. In nucleotides, the CDR3 is TGTGCCAGCAATGCAGGACTGACTAATTCACCCCTCCACTTT. Filled out from reference TRBV28 and TRBJ1-6, the complete variable domain reads DVKVTQSSRYLVKRTGEKVFLECVQDMDHENMFWYRQDPGLGLRLIYFSYDVKMKEKGDIPEGYSVSREKKERFSLILESASTNQTSMYLCASNAGLTNSPLHFGNGTRLTVT.

CDR3 protein: CAISESRTGALYEQYF. In DNA form, the CDR3 reads TGTGCCATCAGTGAGTCGAGGACAGGGGCCCTCTACGAGCAGTACTTC. The chain links TRBV10-3 to TRBJ2-7; 9 nucleotides line up with TRBD1. There are 16 residues in the CDR3. CDR1 ENHRY and CDR2 SYGVKD come from the germline V gene. Trimming cost V 0 bases and J 3 bases; bases outside gene matches: 6.

V and J are TRBV5-4 and TRBJ2-1; D unclear. CDR1 and CDR2 (germline): SGHNT, YYREEE (reference sequence). The V end lost 0 bases, the J end lost 6 bases, and 7 bases lay between the germline ends. CDR3 length: 13 residues. The CDR3 nucleotides read TGTGCCAGCAGCTTGGGCGAGGTCAATGAGCAGTTCTTC. Translating it yields CASSLGEVNEQFF.

The chain is built from TRBV21-1 and TRBJ2-7; the DNA was not compared with TRBD1, the D call given in the table. TRBV21-1 is a recognized pseudogene. The CDR3 length is 16 residues. The CDR3 is CASSKAPGQGSYEQYF. In nucleotides, the CDR3 is TGTGCCAGCAGCAAAGCTCCGGGACAGGGAAGCTACGAGCAGTACTTC.

The gene calls are TRBV30 and TRBJ1-1; D is unclear. The CDR3 runs 15 residues. In germline, CDR1 is GTSNPN, CDR2 SVGIG (reference sequence). Between the trimmed V and J ends, which lost 0 bases and 4 bases, there was a span of 15 bases. The DNA for the CDR3 is TGTGCCTGGAGTGTGACGTTGGGCCTGTCCACTGAAGCTTTCTTT. This codes for CAWSVTLGLSTEAFF.

The chain carries TRBV29-1 and TRBJ1-1; possible D gene TRBD1, 6 bases. Germline lookup yields CDR1 SQVTM and CDR2 ANQGSEA. V gave up 6 bases and J gave up 7 bases, with 15 bases separating them. CDR3 length: 12 residues. As DNA, the CDR3 is TGCAGCGTCAGGGGCAGGGGTGGTGAAGCTTTCTTT. It is translated as CSVRGRGGEAFF. Based on the CDR3 plus reference TRBV29-1 and TRBJ1-1, the full variable domain is SAVISQKPSRDICQRGTSLTIQCQVDSQVTMMFWYRQQPGQSLTLIATANQGSEATYESGFVIDKFPISRPNLTFSTLTVSNMSPEDSSIYLCSVRGRGGEAFFGQGTRLTVV.

The chain is built from TRBV5-4 and TRBJ2-1; D uncertain. This CDR3 region has 15 residues. V lost 0 bases to trimming and J lost 0 bases, with 7 bases between them. Germline CDR1 reads SGHNT; CDR2 reads YYREEE (reference sequence). CDR3 region: CASSLETSSYNEQFF. DNA of the CDR3: TGTGCCAGCAGCTTGGAGACAAGCTCCTACAATGAGCAGTTCTTC.

CDR3 amino acids: CASSLVRTGSYNEQFF. The CDR3 DNA is TGTGCCAGCAGCTTGGTGAGGACAGGGTCCTACAATGAGCAGTTCTTC. The gene calls are TRBV5-6 and TRBJ2-1; 8 bases map to TRBD1. From germline, CDR1 is SGHDT and CDR2 YYEEEE. The CDR3 sequence is 16 residues long. V shed 0 bases, J shed 1 base, and the junction held 3 bases outside the gene matches.

V is TRBV28 and J is TRBJ1-5; D is uncertain. Trimming cost V 9 bases and J 2 bases, with 14 bases left between them. This CDR3 is 14 amino acids long. Germline CDR1 MDHEN, CDR2 SYDVKM. The CDR3 reads CASRRAGGNQPQHF. As DNA, the CDR3 is TGTGCCAGTAGAAGGGCGGGTGGCAATCAGCCCCAGCATTTT.

There are a few counts of this clone. The rearrangement links TRBV7-2 to TRBJ1-6; 7 bases map to TRBD1. Germline assignment: CDR1 SGHTA and CDR2 FQGNSA. The CDR3 has 16 residues. The J segment lost 7 bases and the V segment lost 5 bases, leaving 11 bases of the junction unmatched. CDR3 sequence: CASSAERQGGNSPLHF. CDR3 bases: TGTGCCAGCAGCGCCGAGCGACAGGGCGGAAATTCACCCCTCCACTTT. Combining the CDR3 with reference TRBV7-2 and TRBJ1-6 gives the whole variable domain GAGVSQSPSNKVTEKGKDVELRCDPISGHTALYWYRQSLGQGLEFLIYFQGNSAPDKSGLPSDRFSAERTGGSVSTLTIQRTQQEDSAVYLCASSAERQGGNSPLHFGNGTRLTVT.

The chain combines TRBV27 with TRBJ2-4; D is uncertain. V lost 4 bases and J lost 0, with 16 bases in between. Germline V gene lookup returns CDR1 MNHEY and CDR2 SMNVEV (reference sequence). This CDR3 has 17 residues. The CDR3 is CASSSLLSDVAKNIQYF. As DNA, the CDR3 is TGTGCCAGCAGTTCCCTCCTCAGCGACGTAGCCAAAAACATTCAGTACTTC.

The rearrangement uses TRBV5-1 and TRBJ2-3, with unresolved D. V dropped 4 bases and J dropped 4 bases, with 10 bases sitting between them. This CDR3 comprises 13 residues. The germline V gene encodes CDR1 SGHRS and CDR2 YFSETQ. CDR3 coding DNA: TGCGCCAGCAGCCGCCCAGATCCAGATACGCAGTATTTT. It translates to CASSRPDPDTQYF. Together with reference TRBV5-1 and TRBJ2-3, the CDR3 gives the full variable domain: KAGVTQTPRYLIKTRGQQVTLSCSPISGHRSVSWYQQTPGQGLQFLFEYFSETQRNKGNFPGRFSGRQFSNSRSEMNVSTLELGDSALYLCASSRPDPDTQYFGPGTRLTVL.

On this clone itself: At the DNA level, this CDR3 is encoded by other sequences in the same sample as well. CDR3 amino acids: CASSLTENTEAFF. The DNA for the CDR3 is TGTGCCAGCAGCTTGACAGAGAACACTGAAGCTTTCTTT. The gene calls are TRBV7-2 and TRBJ1-1; D may be TRBD1 (5 bases). The CDR3 length is 13 residues. V was shortened by 3 bases and J by 1 base, with 6 bases between the two germline ends. Per the germline V gene, CDR1 is SGHTA and CDR2 is FQGNSA.

This chain connects TRBV6-5 to TRBJ2-7, with 8 bases identical to TRBD1. Germline V gene sequence: CDR1 MNHEY, CDR2 SVGAGI. The CDR3 spans 14 residues. V gave up 2 bases and J gave up 4 bases; unmatched junction bases: 4. CDR3 sequence reads: CASSYRTGIYEQYF. The CDR3 DNA follows: TGTGCCAGCAGTTACCGGACAGGGATATACGAGCAGTACTTC.

The chain uses TRBV29-1 and TRBJ1-1; TRBD1 might be the D (6 bases). Germline-derived CDR1 and CDR2 are SQVTM and ANQGSEA. Trimming took 0 bases from V and 7 from J, leaving 15 bases between them. The CDR3 is 14 residues long. Here the CDR3 reads CSVEDRGKLHEAFF. The CDR3 DNA reads as TGCAGCGTTGAAGATAGGGGGAAACTACATGAAGCTTTCTTT.

The chain recombines TRBV12-3 or TRBV12-4 with TRBJ1-1; 8 bases fit TRBD1. V was pared by 3 bases and J by 10 bases, with 7 bases of the junction left unmatched. The CDR3 contains 13 residues. CDR3 DNA: TGTGCCAGCAGTTTCCCGGACAGGGCGCGAGCTTTCTTT. Protein: CASSFPDRARAFF.

The chain links TRBV6-5 to TRBJ1-2; TRBD1 agrees at 7 bases. Germline lookup yields CDR1 MNHEY and CDR2 SVGAGI. This CDR3 has 14 residues. Unmatched junction bases numbered 10, after V lost 6 bases and J lost 6 bases. CDR3 amino acids: CASSPGQYTDGYTF. The CDR3 region has the DNA TGTGCCAGCAGCCCGGGACAGTACACCGATGGCTACACCTTC.

The chain carries TRBV5-6 and TRBJ1-5; D remains ambiguous. Trimming removed 1 base at V and 0 bases at J, with 8 bases between. The germline CDR1 and CDR2 sequences are SGHDT and YYEEEE. CDR3 size: 15 residues. The DNA of the CDR3 is TGTGCCAGCAGCTTGCTCGGGGTTAGCAATCAGCCCCAGCATTTT. Its translation is CASSLLGVSNQPQHF.

This chain links TRBV7-9 with TRBJ2-2; 14 nucleotides align to TRBD2. Germline trimming cut 5 bases from V and 6 bases from J; bases unmatched to any gene: 5. CDR1 is SEHNR and CDR2 is FQNEAQ in the germline V gene (reference sequence). The CDR3 has 16 amino acids. CDR3 residues: CASSPGLAGVAGELFF. The CDR3 coding sequence is TGTGCCAGCAGCCCGGGACTAGCGGGAGTTGCCGGGGAGCTGTTTTTT. Variable domain in full (rest from reference TRBV7-9 and TRBJ2-2): DTGVSQNPRHKITKRGQNVTFRCDPISEHNRLYWYRQTLGQGPEFLTYFQNEAQLEKSRLLSDRFSAERPKGSFSTLEIQRTEQGDSAMYLCASSPGLAGVAGELFFGEGSRLTVL.

The chain has TRBV21-1 and TRBJ1-4; the table assigns TRBD1, which was not confirmed against the DNA. TRBV21-1 has pseudogene status. The CDR3 contains 17 residues. Here the CDR3 DNA reads TGTGCCAGCAGCAAAGTCAGGGGACAAGTACTTAATGAAAAACTGTTTTTT. The encoded protein is CASSKVRGQVLNEKLFF.

The sample holds one count of this clone. This chain connects TRBV5-4 to TRBJ1-5; D not resolved. This CDR3 region has 13 residues. V shed 2 bases and J shed 5 bases, with 8 bases lying between them. Germline V gene data show CDR1 as SGHNT and CDR2 as YYREEE (reference sequence). This CDR3 reads CASSFMGDQPQHF. In DNA, the CDR3 is TGTGCCAGCAGCTTCATGGGAGATCAGCCCCAGCATTTT.

V usage is TRBV28 and J usage is TRBJ2-5, with D tentatively TRBD1 (5 bases). Trimming cost V 5 bases and J 5 bases, with 18 bases left between them. Germline V lookup: CDR1 MDHEN, CDR2 SYDVKM. The CDR3 runs to 15 residues. DNA for the CDR3: TGTGCCAGCAGTCTTGGCCCTCAGGGAAGGGAGACCCAGTACTTC. Translated, it gives CASSLGPQGRETQYF. The full variable domain, its missing parts supplied by reference TRBV28 and TRBJ2-5, is DVKVTQSSRYLVKRTGEKVFLECVQDMDHENMFWYRQDPGLGLRLIYFSYDVKMKEKGDIPEGYSVSREKKERFSLILESASTNQTSMYLCASSLGPQGRETQYFGPGTRLLVL.